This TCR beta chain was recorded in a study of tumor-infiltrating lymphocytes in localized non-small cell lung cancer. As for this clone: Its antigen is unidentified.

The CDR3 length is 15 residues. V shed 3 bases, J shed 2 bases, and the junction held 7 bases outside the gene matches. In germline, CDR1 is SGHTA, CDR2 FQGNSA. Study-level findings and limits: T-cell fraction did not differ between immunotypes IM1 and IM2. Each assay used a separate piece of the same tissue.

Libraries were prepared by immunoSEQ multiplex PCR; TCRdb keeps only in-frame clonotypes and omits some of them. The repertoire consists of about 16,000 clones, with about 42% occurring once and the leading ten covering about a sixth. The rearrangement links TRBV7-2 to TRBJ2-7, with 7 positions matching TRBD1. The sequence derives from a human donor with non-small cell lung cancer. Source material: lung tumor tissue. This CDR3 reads CASSLTLGTAYEQYF. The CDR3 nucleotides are TGTGCCAGCAGCTTGACGTTAGGGACAGCCTACGAGCAGTACTTC.